The 6 T cell receptor beta chains below all came from one sample that was sequenced in a study of CXCR3-negative and CXCR3-positive naive CD8 T cells. No antigen is known for these receptors. Via 5' RACE with UMI labels, TRB cDNA libraries were prepared. Reprocessing the 5' RACE reads, TCRdb reports a single entry for every CDR3 protein and omits DNA. The table for this sample gives about 120,000 distinct CDR3 sequences. Study-level points and caveats: Hydrophobicity was higher for TRB CDR3s found in CXCR3-positive naive cells than in CXCR3-negative naive cells.

The sequenced sample consisted of naive CXCR3+ CD8+ T cells from blood. Documented subset: CD45RO-CCR7+CD27+CD95- naive CD8+ T cells expressing CXCR3 (TNR3+). The receptor set was obtained from a human donor in good health. Some clones in this sample may be carry-over from other donors' samples.

The rearrangement links TRBV7-6 to TRBJ2-1; TCRdb's assignment of TRBD1 cannot be checked, as there is no DNA. The germline V gene has CDR1 SGHVS and CDR2 FNYEAQ. The CDR3 consists of 17 residues. This chain's CDR3 is CASSPRPGTNSYNEQFF. Variable domain in full (rest from reference TRBV7-6 and TRBJ2-1): GAGVSQSPRYKVTKRGQDVALRCDPISGHVSLYWYRQALGQGPEFLTYFNYEAQQDKSGLPNDRFSAERPEGSISTLTIQRTEQRDSAMYRCASSPRPGTNSYNEQFFGPGTRLTVL.

This chain links TRBV4-1 with TRBJ2-3; without DNA, the TCRdb call of TRBD2 cannot be checked. Germline assignment: CDR1 MGHRA and CDR2 YSYEKL. The CDR3 consists of 15 residues. CDR3 protein: CASSHLVPFSDTQYF.

The chain carries TRBV5-6 and TRBJ2-3; TCRdb's D call, TRBD1, is unchecked because there is no DNA. Germline CDR1 and CDR2: SGHDT and YYEEEE. The CDR3 length is 15 residues. CDR3 amino acids: CASSLGDRETDTQYF.

The CDR3 reads CASSRHLSNEQFF. V is TRBV7-3 and J is TRBJ2-1. Germline V gives CDR1 SGHTA, CDR2 FQGTGA. The CDR3 totals 13 residues.

The chain carries TRBV6-4 and TRBJ2-3; the TCRdb D gene call, TRBD1, has no DNA to confirm it. The germline V gene encodes CDR1 MRHNA and CDR2 SNTAGT. There are 16 residues in the CDR3. The CDR3 reads CASSDSSRGPTDTQYF.

The V and J genes are TRBV5-5 and TRBJ2-5. From germline, CDR1 is SGHKS and CDR2 YYEKEE (reference sequence). This CDR3 has 13 residues. The CDR3 sequence: CASSLVASETQYF.